The clone carrying this T cell receptor beta chain has a handful of counts. Its matching antigen is unknown. The sample belongs to a study of T-cell memory formation after mild COVID-19. Regarding the study as a whole: Mostly located in CM and EM were contracting CD4+ clones, with contracting CD8+ clones located in EMRA.

Germline V gene data show CDR1 as MGHDK and CDR2 as SYGVNS. Trimming took 5 bases from V and 6 from J; bases not matched to a gene: 9. The CDR3 is 14 amino acids. TCR alpha and TCR beta cDNA libraries carrying sample barcodes and UMIs were produced by 5'RACE using constant-segment primers. TCRdb re-analysed the 5' RACE reads in MiXCR, keeping a single row per CDR3 protein. Among 110,000 or so distinct CDR3 sequences, roughly 20% were seen once, and the ten largest hold around 40%. The source is a man aged 18 to 35 who had mild COVID-19 (a few samples of this study predate the infection). Cell type and time point are not known. V is TRBV25-1 and J is TRBJ1-2; 7 bases fit TRBD1. What was sequenced was PBMCs or a T cell subset sorted from them (not recorded which). The DNA for the CDR3 is TGTGCCAGCAGTCCAGGGGGTTGGAAGGATGGCTACACCTTC. Translating it yields CASSPGGWKDGYTF.